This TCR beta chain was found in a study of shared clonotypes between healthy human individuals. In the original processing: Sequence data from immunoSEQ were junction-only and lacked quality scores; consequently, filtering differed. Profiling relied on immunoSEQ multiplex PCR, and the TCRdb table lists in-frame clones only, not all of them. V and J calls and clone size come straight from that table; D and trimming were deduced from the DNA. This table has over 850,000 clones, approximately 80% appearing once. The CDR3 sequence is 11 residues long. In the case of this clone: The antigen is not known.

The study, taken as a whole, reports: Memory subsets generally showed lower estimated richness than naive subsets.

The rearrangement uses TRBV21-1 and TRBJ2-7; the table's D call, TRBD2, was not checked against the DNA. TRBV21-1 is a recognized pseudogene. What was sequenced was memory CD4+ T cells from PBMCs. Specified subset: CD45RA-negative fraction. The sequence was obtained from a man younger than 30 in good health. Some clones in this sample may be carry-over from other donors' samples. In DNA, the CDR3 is TGTGCCAGCAGCATTCGGTGGGACTCCTACTTC. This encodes CASSIRWDSYF.